This TCR beta chain was recorded in a study of cytomegalovirus exposure and HLA in healthy donors. Study-level findings and limits: Cytomegalovirus association was assigned to approximately 160 TCR beta chains.

This CDR3 comprises 15 residues. CDR1 is SGHNT and CDR2 is YYREEE in the germline V gene (reference sequence). The V and J ends lost 2 bases and 4 bases respectively, with 12 bases between them. Clones were read by immunoSEQ multiplex PCR, and TCRdb kept only the in-frame ones, dropping some. The data contain approximately 160,000 clones, roughly 90% of them singletons. To note about this clone: Its antigen is still unknown.

Sample: PBMCs. The V and J genes are TRBV5-4 and TRBJ2-2; D possibly matches TRBD1 or TRBD2 (5 bases each). This TCR was recovered from a young woman in good health and CMV-seronegative. The DNA for the CDR3 is TGTGCCAGCAGCTTTGTCAGGGAGCGCACCGGGGAGCTGTTTTTT. This translates into CASSFVRERTGELFF.